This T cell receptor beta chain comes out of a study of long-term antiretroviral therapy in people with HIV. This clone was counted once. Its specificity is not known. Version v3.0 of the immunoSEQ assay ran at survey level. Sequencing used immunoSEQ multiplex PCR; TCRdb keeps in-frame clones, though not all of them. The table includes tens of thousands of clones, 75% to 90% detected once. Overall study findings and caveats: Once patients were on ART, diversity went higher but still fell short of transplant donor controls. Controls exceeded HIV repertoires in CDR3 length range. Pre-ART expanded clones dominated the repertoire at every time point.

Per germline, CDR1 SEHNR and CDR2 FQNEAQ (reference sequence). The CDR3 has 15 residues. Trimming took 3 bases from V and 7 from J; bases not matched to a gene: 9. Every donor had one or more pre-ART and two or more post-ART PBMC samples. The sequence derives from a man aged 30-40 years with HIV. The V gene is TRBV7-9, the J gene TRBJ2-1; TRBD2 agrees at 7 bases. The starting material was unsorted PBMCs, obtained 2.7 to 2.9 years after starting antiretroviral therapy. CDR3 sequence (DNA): TGTGCCAGCAGCTTCCCCCGGGAGGCGAGGAATGAGCAGTTCTTC. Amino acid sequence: CASSFPREARNEQFF.